Listed below are T cell receptor beta chains from one sample, sequenced in a study of T cell changes during pregnancy in multiple sclerosis. Clones were sequenced by immunoSEQ multiplex PCR, and TCRdb holds only the in-frame ones, with some missing. Seen here are some 64,000 clones, about 90% observed once, and the top ten hold 0.89%. The sample here was peripheral blood, taken in the first trimester of pregnancy. The receptors come from a female donor in good health, enrolled as a control in a pregnancy study. Each CDR3 is given with its conserved first and last residue. Fields, in order: V gene, D gene, clone size, J gene, CDR3 DNA, CDR3 protein. D genes are given only for firm matches. Clone size appears in some rows only: once, few, many, or a class for an expanded clone.

>TRBV4-2|TRBD1|NA|TRBJ2-5
TGTGCCAGCAGCCAAACTTTGACAGGGGAGAGAGAGACCCAGTACTTC
CASSQTLTGERETQYF
>TRBV4-2|TRBD2|NA|TRBJ2-7
TGTGCCAGCAGCCAAGTTCTTGCGGGGGGGATACATTCCGAGCAGTACTTC
CASSQVLAGGIHSEQYF
>TRBV30|TRBD1|NA|TRBJ1-2
TGTGCCTGGCACCCGGGACAGGGGGCCTATGGCTACACCTTC
CAWHPGQGAYGYTF
>TRBV9|TRBD2|NA|TRBJ2-1
TGTGCCAGCAGCGTAGGCGGGGGTGCTTCAGACAATGAGCAGTTCTTC
CASSVGGGASDNEQFF
>TRBV7-3|TRBD2|NA|TRBJ2-1
TGTGCCAGCAGCTTGGGGGGGAAATACAATGAGCAGTTCTTC
CASSLGGKYNEQFF
>TRBV27|NA|NA|TRBJ1-1
TGTGCCAGCAGTTCCCCTCTACAGGGTAACACTGAAGCTTTCTTT
CASSSPLQGNTEAFF
>TRBV7-3|TRBD1|NA|TRBJ1-6
TGTGCCAGCAGCCTGACAGGGAAAATCTATAATTCACCCCTCCACTTT
CASSLTGKIYNSPLHF
>TRBV10-3|NA|NA|TRBJ2-5
TGTGCCATCAGTGCTCGAGGAATGGAGACCCAGTACTTC
CAISARGMETQYF
>TRBV30|NA|NA|TRBJ1-1
TGTGCCTGGAGTGTTCGCGGAATTGTGAACACTGAAGCTTTCTTT
CAWSVRGIVNTEAFF
>TRBV19|TRBD2|once|TRBJ2-3
TGTGCCAGTAGTATGGGCGGGGGGGCCATTGATACGCAGTATTTT
CASSMGGGAIDTQYF
>TRBV7-8|NA|NA|TRBJ1-5
TGTGCCAGCAGCAAACATAGCAATCAGCCCCAGCATTTT
CASSKHSNQPQHF
>TRBV19|TRBD2|NA|TRBJ2-3
TGTGCCAGTAGTCCCCGACTAGCGGGGGGCACAGATACGCAGTATTTT
CASSPRLAGGTDTQYF
>TRBV7-8|TRBD1|NA|TRBJ2-7
TGTGCCAGCAGCTTGCGGACAGGGGGAATCTACGAGCAGTACTTC
CASSLRTGGIYEQYF
>TRBV7-2|TRBD1|NA|TRBJ2-7
TGTGCCAGCAGCTCCGGGACAGTCCACGAGCAGTACTTC
CASSSGTVHEQYF
>TRBV5-6|NA|NA|TRBJ2-5
TGTGCCAGCAGCTCTATGACAGGCAACCAAGAGACCCAGTACTTC
CASSSMTGNQETQYF
>TRBV19|TRBD1|NA|TRBJ1-1
TGTGCCAGTAGATCCGGGACAGGGGTTGGCACTGAAGCTTTCTTT
CASRSGTGVGTEAFF
>TRBV19|TRBD2|NA|TRBJ2-5
TGTGCCAGTAGCTACACCGGGACTAGCGCGGAGACCCAGTACTTC
CASSYTGTSAETQYF
>TRBV5-1|NA|NA|TRBJ1-2
TGCGCCAGCAGCTTGGATGACACTAGAATACTTTATGGCTACACCTTC
CASSLDDTRILYGYTF
>TRBV7-6|TRBD2|NA|TRBJ2-1
TGTGCCAGCAGCCCTCCCCTCTGGGCCGGGGGGAAATACAATGAGCAGTTCTTC
CASSPPLWAGGKYNEQFF
>TRBV9|NA|once|TRBJ2-5
TGTGCCAGCAGCCCTTCGGTCCAAGAGACCCAGTACTTC
CASSPSVQETQYF
>TRBV4-3|NA|NA|TRBJ2-5
TGCGCCAGCAGCCAAACAGGCCTGCAAGAGACCCAGTACTTC
CASSQTGLQETQYF
>TRBV9|NA|few|TRBJ2-3
TGTGCCAGCAGCGTAGGGGGCAGACGCACAGATACGCAGTATTTT
CASSVGGRRTDTQYF
>TRBV6-1|TRBD1|NA|TRBJ2-7
TGTGCCAGCAGCCCGACGACAGGGAAGAACGAGCAGTACTTC
CASSPTTGKNEQYF
>TRBV14|NA|once|TRBJ1-4
TGTGCCAGCAGTCGGCAGAGGAGAGAAAAACTGTTTTTT
CASSRQRREKLFF
>TRBV6-1|TRBD1|NA|TRBJ1-2
TGTGCCAGCAGTGAACCGGGACAGAACTATGGCTACACCTTC
CASSEPGQNYGYTF
>TRBV5-1|NA|once|TRBJ1-2
TGCGCCAGCAGCCCAGGGTCCAACTATGGCTACACCTTC
CASSPGSNYGYTF
>TRBV27|TRBD1|NA|TRBJ1-5
TGTGCCAGCAGTTACGGACAGGGCGGCAATCAGCCCCAGCATTTT
CASSYGQGGNQPQHF
>TRBV30|NA|NA|TRBJ1-5
TGTGCCTGGAGTCCCCCAAGGGGAAGGCCCCAGCATTTT
CAWSPPRGRPQHF
>TRBV2|TRBD2|NA|TRBJ2-5
TGTGCCAGCAGTCGAAGACTAGCGGGGCAAGAGACCCAGTACTTC
CASSRRLAGQETQYF